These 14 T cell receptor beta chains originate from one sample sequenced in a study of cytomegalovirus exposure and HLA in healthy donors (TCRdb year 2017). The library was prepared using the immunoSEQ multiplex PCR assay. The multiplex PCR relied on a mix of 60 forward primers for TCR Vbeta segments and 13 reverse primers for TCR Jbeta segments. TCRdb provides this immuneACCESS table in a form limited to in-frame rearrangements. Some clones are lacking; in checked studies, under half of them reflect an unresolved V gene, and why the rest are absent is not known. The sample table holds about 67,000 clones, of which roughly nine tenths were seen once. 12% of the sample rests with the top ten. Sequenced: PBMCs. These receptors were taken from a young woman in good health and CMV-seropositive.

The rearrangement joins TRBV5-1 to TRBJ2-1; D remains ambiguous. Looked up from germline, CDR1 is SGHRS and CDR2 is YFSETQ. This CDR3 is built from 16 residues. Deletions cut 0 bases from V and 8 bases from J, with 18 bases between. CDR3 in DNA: TGCGCCAGCAGCTTGGAACCCTCCCTTACGGCGGATGAGCAGTTCTTC. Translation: CASSLEPSLTADEQFF. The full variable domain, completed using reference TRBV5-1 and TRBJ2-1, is KAGVTQTPRYLIKTRGQQVTLSCSPISGHRSVSWYQQTPGQGLQFLFEYFSETQRNKGNFPGRFSGRQFSNSRSEMNVSTLELGDSALYLCASSLEPSLTADEQFFGPGTRLTVL.

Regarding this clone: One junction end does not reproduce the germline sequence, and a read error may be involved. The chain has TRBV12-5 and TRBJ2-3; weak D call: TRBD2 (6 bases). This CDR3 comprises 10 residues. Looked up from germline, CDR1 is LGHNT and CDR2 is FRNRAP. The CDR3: CAGGGGEKTF. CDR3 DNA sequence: TGTGCTGGTGGTGGCGGGGAAAAAACATTT.

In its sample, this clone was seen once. CDR3: CASSFLAGQSTDTQYF. DNA of the CDR3: TGTGCCAGCAGCTTCCTAGCGGGGCAAAGCACAGATACGCAGTATTTT. The rearrangement links TRBV9 to TRBJ2-3, with TRBD2 matching over 9 bases. CDR1 is SGDLS, CDR2 YYNGEE, per germline. The CDR3 runs to 16 residues. Losses at the gene ends were 4 bases for V and 0 bases for J; bases not matched to a gene: 6.

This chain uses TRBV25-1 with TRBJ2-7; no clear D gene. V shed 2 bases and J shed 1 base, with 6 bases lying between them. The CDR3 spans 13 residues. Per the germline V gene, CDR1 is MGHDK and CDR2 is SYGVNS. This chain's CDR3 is CASSESKSYEQYF. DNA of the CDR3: TGTGCCAGCAGTGAAAGCAAATCCTACGAGCAGTACTTC.

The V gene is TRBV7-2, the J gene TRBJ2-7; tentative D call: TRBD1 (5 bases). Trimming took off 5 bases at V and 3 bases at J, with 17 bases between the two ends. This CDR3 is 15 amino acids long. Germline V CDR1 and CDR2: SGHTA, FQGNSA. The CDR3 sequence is CASSSTGTPYYEQYF. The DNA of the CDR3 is TGTGCCAGCAGCAGTACAGGCACTCCGTACTACGAGCAGTACTTC.

The CDR3 sequence is CASSLEGLTEAFF. The CDR3 coding sequence is TGTGCCAGCAGCTTAGAGGGGCTCACTGAAGCTTTCTTT. This chain joins TRBV7-9 and TRBJ1-1; TRBD1 is a possible D gene (5 bases). V was pared by 1 base and J by 4 bases, with 7 bases between. The length of the CDR3 is 13 residues. The germline V gene encodes CDR1 SEHNR and CDR2 FQNEAQ (reference sequence). Complete variable domain (other parts from reference TRBV7-9 and TRBJ1-1): DTGVSQNPRHKITKRGQNVTFRCDPISEHNRLYWYRQTLGQGPEFLTYFQNEAQLEKSRLLSDRFSAERPKGSFSTLEIQRTEQGDSAMYLCASSLEGLTEAFFGQGTRLTVV.

In DNA form, the CDR3 reads TGTGCCAGCAGCTTGGACAGGCCGAACACCGGGGAGCTGTTTTTT. Its protein product is CASSLDRPNTGELFF. The rearrangement links TRBV11-2 to TRBJ2-2; TRBD1 matches at 7 bases. The germline V gene encodes CDR1 SGHAT and CDR2 FQNNGV. Trimming cost V 3 bases and J 0 bases; bases outside gene matches: 1. The CDR3 runs 15 residues.

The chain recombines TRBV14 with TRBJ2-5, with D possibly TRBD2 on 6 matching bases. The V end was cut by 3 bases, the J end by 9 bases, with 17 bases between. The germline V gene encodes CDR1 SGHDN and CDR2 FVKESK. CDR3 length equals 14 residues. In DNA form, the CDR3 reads TGTGCCAGCAGCCACGCCCTGGGGGGTCAACCCCAGTACTTC. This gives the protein CASSHALGGQPQYF.

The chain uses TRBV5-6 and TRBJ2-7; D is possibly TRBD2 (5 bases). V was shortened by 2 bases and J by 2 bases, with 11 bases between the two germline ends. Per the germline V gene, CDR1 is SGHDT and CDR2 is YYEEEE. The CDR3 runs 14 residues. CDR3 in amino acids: CASSLMGETYEQYF. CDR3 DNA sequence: TGTGCCAGCAGCTTAATGGGAGAGACCTACGAGCAGTACTTC.

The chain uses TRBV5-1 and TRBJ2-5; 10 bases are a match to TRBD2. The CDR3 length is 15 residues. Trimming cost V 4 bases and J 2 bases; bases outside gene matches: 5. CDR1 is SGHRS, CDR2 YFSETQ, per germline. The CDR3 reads CASSGAGGGQETQYF. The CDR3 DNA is TGCGCCAGCAGCGGAGCGGGAGGGGGGCAAGAGACCCAGTACTTC.

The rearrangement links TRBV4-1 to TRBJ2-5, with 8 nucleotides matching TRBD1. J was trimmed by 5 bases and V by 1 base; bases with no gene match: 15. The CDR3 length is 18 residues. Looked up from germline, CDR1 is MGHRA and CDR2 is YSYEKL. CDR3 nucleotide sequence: TGCGCCAGCAGCCAAGCCCTCGGAGGGGCAGGGGGCCGGGAGACCCAGTACTTC. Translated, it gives CASSQALGGAGGRETQYF.

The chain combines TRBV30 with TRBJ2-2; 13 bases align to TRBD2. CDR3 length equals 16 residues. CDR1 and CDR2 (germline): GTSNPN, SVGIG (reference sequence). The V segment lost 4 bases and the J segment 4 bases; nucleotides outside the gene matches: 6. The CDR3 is CAWNEGLAGFTGELFF. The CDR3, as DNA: TGTGCCTGGAACGAGGGACTAGCGGGGTTCACCGGGGAGCTGTTTTTT.

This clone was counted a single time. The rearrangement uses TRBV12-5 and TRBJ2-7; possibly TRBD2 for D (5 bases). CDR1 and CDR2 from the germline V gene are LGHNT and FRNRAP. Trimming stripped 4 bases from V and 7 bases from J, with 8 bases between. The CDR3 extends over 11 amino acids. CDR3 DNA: TGTGCTAGTGGTTGGACGGGGGAGCAGTACTTC. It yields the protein CASGWTGEQYF.

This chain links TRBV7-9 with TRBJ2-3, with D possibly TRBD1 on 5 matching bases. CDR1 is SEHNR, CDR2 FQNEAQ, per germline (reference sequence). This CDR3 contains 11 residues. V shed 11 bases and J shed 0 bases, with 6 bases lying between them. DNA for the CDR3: TGTGCCGGGGCTAGCACAGATACGCAGTATTTT. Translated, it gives CAGASTDTQYF. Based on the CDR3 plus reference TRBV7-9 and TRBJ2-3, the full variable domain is DTGVSQNPRHKITKRGQNVTFRCDPISEHNRLYWYRQTLGQGPEFLTYFQNEAQLEKSRLLSDRFSAERPKGSFSTLEIQRTEQGDSAMYLCAGASTDTQYFGPGTRLTVL.